This TCR beta chain was sequenced in a study of radiation and T cells in renal cell carcinoma. This CDR3 comprises 15 residues. From germline, CDR1 is MNHEY and CDR2 SMNVEV (reference sequence). Between the trimmed V and J ends, which lost 3 bases and 0 bases, there was a span of 9 bases. There are a few counts of this clone. Its antigen remains unknown. This CDR3 is also generated by other DNA sequences in the sample. The time point: blood 2 weeks post-SBRT. Indicated treatment: 15 Gy SBRT to primary tumor, nephrectomy 4 weeks later. Assay used: immunoSEQ multiplex PCR; TCRdb lists only in-frame clones, some missing. Among 70,000 or so clones listed, 82% were seen once. The study, taken as a whole, reports: Top tumor clonotypes rose in blood 2 weeks post-radiation, then contracted.

V gene TRBV27 combines with J gene TRBJ2-1, with D perhaps TRBD2 (6 bases). This specimen was blood, taken from a patient whose treatment included radiotherapy and nephrectomy. The TCR sequence derives from a man in his sixties with renal cell carcinoma. CDR3 residues: CASSFGGSSYNEQFF. CDR3 coding DNA: TGTGCCAGCAGTTTCGGAGGGAGCTCCTACAATGAGCAGTTCTTC.